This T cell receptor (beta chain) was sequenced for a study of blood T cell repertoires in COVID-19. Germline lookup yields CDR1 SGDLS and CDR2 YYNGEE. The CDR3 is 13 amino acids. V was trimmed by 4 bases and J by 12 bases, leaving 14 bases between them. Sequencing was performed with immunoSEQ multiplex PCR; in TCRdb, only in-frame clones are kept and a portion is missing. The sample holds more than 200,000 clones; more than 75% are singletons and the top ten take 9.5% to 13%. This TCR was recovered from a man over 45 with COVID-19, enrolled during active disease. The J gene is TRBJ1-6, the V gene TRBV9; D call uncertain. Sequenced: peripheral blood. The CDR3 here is CASSPGVEGPLHF. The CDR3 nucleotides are TGTGCCAGCAGCCCAGGAGTGGAGGGACCCCTCCACTTT.